This TCR beta chain emerged from a study of control samples from healthy donors and cancer patients. CDR3 length: 14 residues. The V gene lost 0 bases and the J gene lost 8 bases, with 12 bases spanning the gap. Per germline, CDR1 SGHRS and CDR2 YFSETQ. Method: immunoSEQ multiplex PCR; TCRdb's copy keeps in-frame clones and lacks some. The sample contains over 50,000 clones, 80% of which appear only once. Input material: blood. The TCR comes from a man between 65 and 80 years old in good health. V is TRBV5-1 and J is TRBJ1-3, with a tentative D call TRBD1 (6 bases). CDR3 protein: CASSLDGRGYTIYF. CDR3 coding DNA: TGCGCCAGCAGCTTGGATGGCAGGGGATACACCATATATTTT.